Listed here are 9 T cell receptor beta chains from one sample, sequenced in a study of blood T cells in healthy people across ages. A second PCR, run for 7 to 11 cycles, used a sample-barcoded 5' primer plus a J-beta primer mix. TCRdb re-derived calls from the 5' RACE reads in MiXCR, one entry per CDR3 protein. The profile shows over 1,500,000 distinct CDR3 sequences, approximately 39% of them singletons. Sequenced input: blood. These receptors were taken from a human donor in good health.

The V gene is TRBV30, the J gene TRBJ2-5; D unresolved. CDR1 is GTSNPN, CDR2 SVGIG, per germline (reference sequence). V was pared by 1 base and J by 5 bases, with 11 bases between. The CDR3 length is 13 residues. This chain's CDR3 is CAWSGAPGETQYF. CDR3 DNA: TGTGCCTGGAGTGGGGCCCCCGGGGAGACCCAGTACTTC.

This clonotype was seen only a few times. This rearrangement joins TRBV20-1 to TRBJ1-2, with 8 bases fitting TRBD1. The CDR3 length is 14 residues. The V gene's germline CDR1 is DFQATT and CDR2 SNEGSKA (reference sequence). The V segment lost 2 bases and the J segment 8 bases; nucleotides outside the gene matches: 10. CDR3 in DNA: TGCAGTGCTAGAAGGTTTGCAGGGGGCGAAGGCTACACCTTC. Amino acids: CSARRFAGGEGYTF.

The chain has TRBV28 and TRBJ2-1, with 10 bases aligning to TRBD2. The CDR3 is 16 residues long. In germline, CDR1 is MDHEN, CDR2 SYDVKM. V gave up 3 bases and J gave up 7 bases; unmatched junction bases: 9. In DNA, the CDR3 is TGTGCCAGCAGTTTTCTAAAACTAGCGGGGATAAATGAGCAGTTCTTC. This encodes CASSFLKLAGINEQFF.

This clonotype was seen a handful of times. The V call is TRBV10-3, the J call TRBJ1-5, with D uncertain. Trimming shortened V by 3 bases and J by 2 bases, and 14 bases separated the two germline ends. Germline CDR1 reads ENHRY; CDR2 reads SYGVKD. This CDR3 has 16 residues. The CDR3 DNA sequence: TGTGCCATCAGTGATCGCTGGAGATACCGCAATCAGCCCCAGCATTTT. It codes for CAISDRWRYRNQPQHF.

The chain links TRBV11-3 to TRBJ1-2; the D is unclear. Trimming took 2 bases from V and 13 from J, leaving 11 bases between them. CDR3 length: 11 amino acids. Germline CDR1 and CDR2: SGHNT and YENEEA. This CDR3 reads CASSLFDSSTF. The CDR3 coding sequence is TGTGCCAGCAGCTTATTTGATTCTAGCACCTTC.

The CDR3 DNA reads TGTGCCAGCAGTCCAACACAGGGATTTAGCAATCAGCCCCAGCATTTT. Translation: CASSPTQGFSNQPQHF. The chain couples TRBV12-3 or TRBV12-4 to TRBJ1-5; D may be TRBD1 (6 bases). The CDR3 spans 16 residues. V gave up 5 bases and J gave up 0 bases, with 14 bases separating them.

V and J are TRBV28 and TRBJ1-1, with no clear D. Trimming shortened V by 10 bases and J by 0 bases, and 6 bases separated the two germline ends. This CDR3 is 11 amino acids long. Germline V gene data show CDR1 as MDHEN and CDR2 as SYDVKM. The CDR3, as DNA: TGTGCCACCCTACTGAACACTGAAGCTTTCTTT. It encodes CATLLNTEAFF.

V usage is TRBV4-3 and J usage is TRBJ2-3; 9 bases are a match to TRBD1. In germline, CDR1 is LGHNA, CDR2 YSLEER. V shed 0 bases, J shed 1 base, and the junction held 2 bases outside the gene matches. The CDR3 covers 16 residues. CDR3 in amino acids: CASSQDWDRGTDTQYF. The CDR3, as DNA: TGCGCCAGCAGCCAAGATTGGGACAGGGGCACAGATACGCAGTATTTT.

This clonotype was detected a few times. The chain combines TRBV4-1 with TRBJ1-1, with D unclear. The CDR3 contains 13 residues. Germline values: CDR1 MGHRA, CDR2 YSYEKL. V dropped 0 bases and J dropped 11 bases, with 13 bases sitting between them. This CDR3 is CASSQETSRSAFF. The CDR3, as DNA: TGCGCCAGCAGCCAAGAGACTTCCCGTTCGGCTTTCTTT.